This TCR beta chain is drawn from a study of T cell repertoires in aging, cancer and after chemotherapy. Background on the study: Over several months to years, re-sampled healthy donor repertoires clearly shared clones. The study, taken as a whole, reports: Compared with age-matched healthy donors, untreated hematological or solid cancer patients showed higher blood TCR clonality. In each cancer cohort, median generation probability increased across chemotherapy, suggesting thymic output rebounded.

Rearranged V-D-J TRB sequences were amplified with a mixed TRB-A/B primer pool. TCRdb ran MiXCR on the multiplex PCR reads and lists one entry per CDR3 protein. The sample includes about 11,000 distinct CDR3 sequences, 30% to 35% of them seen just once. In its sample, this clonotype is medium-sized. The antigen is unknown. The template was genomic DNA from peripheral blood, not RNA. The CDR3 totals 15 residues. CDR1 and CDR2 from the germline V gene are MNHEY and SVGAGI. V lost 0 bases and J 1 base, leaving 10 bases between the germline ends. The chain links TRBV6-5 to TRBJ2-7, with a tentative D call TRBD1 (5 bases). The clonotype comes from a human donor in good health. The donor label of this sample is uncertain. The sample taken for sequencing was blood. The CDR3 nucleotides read TGTGCCAGCAGTTACTCCCGGACAACATCCTACGAGCAGTACTTC. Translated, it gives CASSYSRTTSYEQYF.